The clone carrying this TCR beta chain came up a few times. The antigen is not known. The CDR3 has 13 residues. Germline V gives CDR1 SQVTM, CDR2 ANQGSEA. Between the trimmed V and J ends, which lost 4 bases and 5 bases, there was a span of 12 bases. Template-switching 5'RACE yielded the TCR cDNA; a universal primer site and UMIs were added in the process. Using its own MiXCR run on the 5' RACE reads, TCRdb lists one record per CDR3 protein. The table includes about 300,000 distinct CDR3 sequences, under 9% detected once. The source of the sample is a study of T cells after yellow fever vaccination. Study results and limitations: A weaker but faster secondary response was observed, peaking on day 5 versus 15. Clones that expanded after primary vaccination mostly reappeared after the booster (roughly 97% CD4, roughly 87% CD8).

The sample in question was CD4+ T cells sorted from PBMCs, obtained 5 days after the yellow fever booster vaccination. The chain employs TRBV29-1 and TRBJ1-5; D may be TRBD1 (6 bases). The TCR was taken from a man younger than 35 who received the YFV17D yellow fever vaccine. The CDR3 spells CSVGDGGHQPQHF. CDR3 DNA sequence: TGCAGCGTTGGGGACGGGGGGCATCAGCCCCAGCATTTT.